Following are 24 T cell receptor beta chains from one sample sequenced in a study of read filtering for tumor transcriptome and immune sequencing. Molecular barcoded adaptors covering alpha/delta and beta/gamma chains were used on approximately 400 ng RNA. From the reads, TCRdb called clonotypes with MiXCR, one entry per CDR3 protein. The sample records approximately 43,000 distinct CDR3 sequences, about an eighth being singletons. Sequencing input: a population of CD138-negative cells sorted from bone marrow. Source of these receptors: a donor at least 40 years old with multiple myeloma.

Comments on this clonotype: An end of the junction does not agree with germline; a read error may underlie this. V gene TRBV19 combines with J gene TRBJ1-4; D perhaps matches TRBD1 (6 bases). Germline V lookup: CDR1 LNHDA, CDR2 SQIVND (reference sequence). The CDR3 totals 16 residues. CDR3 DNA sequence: TGTGCCAGTATTGGGGACACCCGGACAACTAGTGAAAAACTGTTTTTT. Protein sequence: CASIGDTRTTSEKLFF.

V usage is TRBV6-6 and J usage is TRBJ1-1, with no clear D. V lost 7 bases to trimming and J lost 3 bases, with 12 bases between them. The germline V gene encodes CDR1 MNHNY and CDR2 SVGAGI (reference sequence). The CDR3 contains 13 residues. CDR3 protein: CASTRGKDTEAFF. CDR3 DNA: TGTGCCAGCACGAGAGGGAAGGACACTGAAGCTTTCTTT.

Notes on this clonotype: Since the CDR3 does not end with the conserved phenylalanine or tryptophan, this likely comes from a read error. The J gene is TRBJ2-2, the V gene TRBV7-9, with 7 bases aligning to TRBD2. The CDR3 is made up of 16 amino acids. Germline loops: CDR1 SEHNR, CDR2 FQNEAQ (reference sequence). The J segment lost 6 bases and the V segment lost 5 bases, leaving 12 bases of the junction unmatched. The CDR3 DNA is TGTGCCAGCAGCGTTCTGGCGGGAGTGGGGGCCGGGGAGCTGTTTTCT. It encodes CASSVLAGVGAGELFS.

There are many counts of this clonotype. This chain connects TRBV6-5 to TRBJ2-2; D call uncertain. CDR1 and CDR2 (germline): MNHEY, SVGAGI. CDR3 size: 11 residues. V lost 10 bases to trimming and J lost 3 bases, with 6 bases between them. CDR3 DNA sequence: TGTGCCACCGGAGACACCGGGGAGCTGTTTTTT. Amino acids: CATGDTGELFF.

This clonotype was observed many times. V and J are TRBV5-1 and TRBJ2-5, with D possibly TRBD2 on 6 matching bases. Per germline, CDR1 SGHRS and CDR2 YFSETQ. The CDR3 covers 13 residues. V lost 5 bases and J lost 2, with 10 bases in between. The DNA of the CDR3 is TGCGCCAGCAGAAGTAGCGGTCAAGAGACCCAGTACTTC. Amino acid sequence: CASRSSGQETQYF.

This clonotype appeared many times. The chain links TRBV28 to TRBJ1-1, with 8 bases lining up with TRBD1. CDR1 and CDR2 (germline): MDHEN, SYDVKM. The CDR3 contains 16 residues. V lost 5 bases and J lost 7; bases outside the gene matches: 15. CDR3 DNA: TGTGCCAGCAGTCTTTATGGACAGGGAGGGTTCGATGAAGCTTTCTTT. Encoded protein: CASSLYGQGGFDEAFF.

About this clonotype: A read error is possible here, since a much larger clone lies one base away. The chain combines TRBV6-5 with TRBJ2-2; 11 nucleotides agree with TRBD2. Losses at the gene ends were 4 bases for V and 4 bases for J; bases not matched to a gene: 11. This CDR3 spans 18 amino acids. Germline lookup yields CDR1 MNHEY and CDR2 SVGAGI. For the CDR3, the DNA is TGTGCCAGCAGTTCTGAGATAGCGGGAGGGCCGCGCACCGGGGAGCTGTTTTTT. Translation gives CASSSEIAGGPRTGELFF.

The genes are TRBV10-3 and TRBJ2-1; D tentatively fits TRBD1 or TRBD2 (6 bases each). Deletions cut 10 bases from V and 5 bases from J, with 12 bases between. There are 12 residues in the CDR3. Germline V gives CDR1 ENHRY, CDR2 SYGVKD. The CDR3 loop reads CATEGGDNEQFF. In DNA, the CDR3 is TGTGCCACCGAGGGGGGCGACAATGAGCAGTTCTTC.

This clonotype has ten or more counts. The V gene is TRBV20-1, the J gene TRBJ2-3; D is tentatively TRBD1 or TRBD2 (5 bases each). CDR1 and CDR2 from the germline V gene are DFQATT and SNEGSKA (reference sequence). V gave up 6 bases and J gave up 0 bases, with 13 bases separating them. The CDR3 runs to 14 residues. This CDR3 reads CSASRGGSTDTQYF. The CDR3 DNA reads TGCAGTGCCTCCCGGGGCGGTAGCACAGATACGCAGTATTTT.

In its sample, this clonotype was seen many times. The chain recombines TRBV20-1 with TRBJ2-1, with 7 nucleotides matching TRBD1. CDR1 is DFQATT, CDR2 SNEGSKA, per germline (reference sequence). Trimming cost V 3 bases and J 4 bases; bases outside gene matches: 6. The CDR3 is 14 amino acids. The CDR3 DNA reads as TGCAGTGCTAGCAATAGGGGGCTTTACAATGAGCAGTTCTTC. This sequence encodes CSASNRGLYNEQFF.

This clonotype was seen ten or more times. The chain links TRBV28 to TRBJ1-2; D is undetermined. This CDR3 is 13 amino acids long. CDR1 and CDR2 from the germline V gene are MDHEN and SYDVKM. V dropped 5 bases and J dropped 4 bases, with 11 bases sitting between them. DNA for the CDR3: TGTGCCAGCAGTCCTGCCCAGAGCTATGGCTACACCTTC. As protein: CASSPAQSYGYTF.

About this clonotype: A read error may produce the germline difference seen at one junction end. The chain's CDR3 is CVSSLGSEQFF. CDR3 DNA: TGCGTCAGCAGCTTGGGAAGTGAGCAGTTCTTC. The rearrangement uses TRBV5-1 and TRBJ2-1; D call uncertain. Germline V gene data show CDR1 as SGHRS and CDR2 as YFSETQ. This CDR3 contains 11 residues.

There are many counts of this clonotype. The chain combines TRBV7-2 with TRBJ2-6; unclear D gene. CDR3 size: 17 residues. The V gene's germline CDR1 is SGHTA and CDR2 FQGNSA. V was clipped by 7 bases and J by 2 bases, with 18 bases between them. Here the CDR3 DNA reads TGTGCCAGCACCGCCCTGCCTGGGATGGCTGGGGCCAACGTCCTGACTTTC. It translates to CASTALPGMAGANVLTF.

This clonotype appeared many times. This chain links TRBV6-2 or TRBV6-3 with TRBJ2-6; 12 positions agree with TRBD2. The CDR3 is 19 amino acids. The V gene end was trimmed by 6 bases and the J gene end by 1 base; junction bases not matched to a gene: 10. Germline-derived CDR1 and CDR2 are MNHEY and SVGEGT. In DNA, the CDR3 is TGTGCCAGCAGCCCTTTCTCCGGGACTAGCGGGTCTGGGGCCAACGTCCTGACTTTC. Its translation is CASSPFSGTSGSGANVLTF.

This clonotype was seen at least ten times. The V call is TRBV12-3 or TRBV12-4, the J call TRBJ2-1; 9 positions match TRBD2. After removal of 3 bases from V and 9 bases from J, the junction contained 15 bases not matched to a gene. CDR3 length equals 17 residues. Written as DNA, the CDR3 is TGTGCCAGCAGTTTCCCACCGATGATTGCGGGAGGGGCTGAGCAGTTCTTC. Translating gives CASSFPPMIAGGAEQFF.

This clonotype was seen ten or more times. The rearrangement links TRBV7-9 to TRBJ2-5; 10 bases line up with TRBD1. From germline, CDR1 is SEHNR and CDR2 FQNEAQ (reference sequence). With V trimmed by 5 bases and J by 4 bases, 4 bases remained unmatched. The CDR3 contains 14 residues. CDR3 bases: TGTGCCAGCAGCCAGGGACAGGGGAGAGAGACCCAGTACTTC. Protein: CASSQGQGRETQYF.

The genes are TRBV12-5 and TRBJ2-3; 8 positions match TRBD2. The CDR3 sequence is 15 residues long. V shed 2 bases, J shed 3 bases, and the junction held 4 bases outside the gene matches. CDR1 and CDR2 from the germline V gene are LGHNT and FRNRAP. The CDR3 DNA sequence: TGTGCTAGTGGTTTGAGAAGCGGGAGAACAGATACGCAGTATTTT. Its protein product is CASGLRSGRTDTQYF.

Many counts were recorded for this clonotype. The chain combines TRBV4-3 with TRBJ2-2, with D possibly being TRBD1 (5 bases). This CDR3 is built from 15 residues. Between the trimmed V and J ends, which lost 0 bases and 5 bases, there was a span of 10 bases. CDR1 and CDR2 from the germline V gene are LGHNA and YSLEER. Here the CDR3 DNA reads TGCGCCAGCAGCCAAGAAGCAGGGATTACCGGGGAGCTGTTTTTT. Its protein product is CASSQEAGITGELFF.

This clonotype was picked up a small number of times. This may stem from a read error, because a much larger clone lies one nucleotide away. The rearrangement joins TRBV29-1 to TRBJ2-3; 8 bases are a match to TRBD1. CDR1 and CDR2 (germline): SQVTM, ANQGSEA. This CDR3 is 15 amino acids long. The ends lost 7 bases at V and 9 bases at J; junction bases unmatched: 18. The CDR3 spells CSGGAGTGGIRTQYF. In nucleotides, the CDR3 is TGCAGCGGTGGAGCCGGAACAGGGGGAATTAGAACGCAGTATTTT.

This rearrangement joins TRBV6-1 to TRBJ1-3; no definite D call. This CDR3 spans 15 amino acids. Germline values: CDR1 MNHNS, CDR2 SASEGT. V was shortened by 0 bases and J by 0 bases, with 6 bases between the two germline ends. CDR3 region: CASSEATYSGNTIYF. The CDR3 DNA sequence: TGTGCCAGCAGTGAAGCCACCTACTCTGGAAACACCATATATTTT.

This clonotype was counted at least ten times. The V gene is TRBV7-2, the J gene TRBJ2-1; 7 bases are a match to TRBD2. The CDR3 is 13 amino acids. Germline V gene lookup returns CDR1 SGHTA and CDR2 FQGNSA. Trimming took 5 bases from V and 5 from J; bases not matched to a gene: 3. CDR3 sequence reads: CASSLGLHNEQFF. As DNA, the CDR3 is TGTGCCAGCAGCCTGGGACTACACAATGAGCAGTTCTTC.

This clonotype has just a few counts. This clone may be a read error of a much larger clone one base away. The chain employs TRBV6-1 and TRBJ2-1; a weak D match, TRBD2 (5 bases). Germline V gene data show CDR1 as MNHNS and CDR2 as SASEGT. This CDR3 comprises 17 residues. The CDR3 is CASSEAQTRTSYNERFF. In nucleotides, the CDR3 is TGTGCCAGCAGTGAAGCACAAACTAGGACCTCCTACAATGAGCGGTTCTTC.

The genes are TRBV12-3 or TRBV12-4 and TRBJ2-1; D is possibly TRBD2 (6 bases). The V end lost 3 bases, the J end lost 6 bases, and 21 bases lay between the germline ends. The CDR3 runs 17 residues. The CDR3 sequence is CASSFAAGLGPCNEQFF. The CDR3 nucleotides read TGTGCCAGCAGTTTTGCCGCGGGACTGGGACCCTGCAATGAGCAGTTCTTC.

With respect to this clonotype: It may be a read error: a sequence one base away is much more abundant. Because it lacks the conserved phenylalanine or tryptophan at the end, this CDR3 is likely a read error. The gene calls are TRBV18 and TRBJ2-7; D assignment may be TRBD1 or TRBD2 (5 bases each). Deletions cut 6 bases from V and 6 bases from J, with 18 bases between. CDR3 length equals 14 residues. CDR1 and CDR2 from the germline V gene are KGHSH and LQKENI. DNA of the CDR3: TGTGCCAGCTCCCCGGGACCGAAATCTGGCGAGCAGTACTCC. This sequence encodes CASSPGPKSGEQYS.